The rows below give T cell receptor beta chains drawn from one sample of a study of blood T cell repertoires in COVID-19. The protocol was immunoSEQ multiplex PCR, while the TCRdb copy is restricted to in-frame clones and leaves out a portion. The sample has roughly 150,000 clones; roughly 91% are singletons. Sequences were obtained from peripheral blood. The receptors shown here come from a man aged 45-65 years who had recovered from COVID-19. The conserved cysteine and the conserved F or W are not part of the CDR3 here. Clone size appears in some rows only: once, few, many, or a class for an expanded clone.

j_call: TRBJ2-2
clone_size: .
v_call: TRBV9
cdr3_aa: ASTPGRDANTGELF

j_call: TRBJ2-3
clone_size: .
v_call: TRBV14
cdr3_aa: ASSQVGGPSTDTQY

j_call: TRBJ1-1
clone_size: .
v_call: TRBV3-1/TRBV3-2
cdr3_aa: ASGRGGGTEAF

j_call: TRBJ1-6
clone_size: .
v_call: TRBV14
cdr3_aa: ASSQVGQGTGNSPLH

j_call: TRBJ2-2
clone_size: once
v_call: TRBV7-8
cdr3_aa: ASSLVSPSGKTGNTGELF

j_call: TRBJ1-4
clone_size: .
v_call: TRBV6-5
cdr3_aa: ASRGIHAGQEKLF

j_call: TRBJ2-5
clone_size: few
v_call: TRBV9
cdr3_aa: ASTREDRGLKTQY

j_call: TRBJ1-1
clone_size: .
v_call: TRBV5-1
cdr3_aa: ASSPGQGMTEAF

j_call: TRBJ2-7
clone_size: .
v_call: TRBV27
cdr3_aa: ASSLTSTGPISYEQY

j_call: TRBJ2-7
clone_size: .
v_call: TRBV6-5
cdr3_aa: ASSYQGGTEQY

j_call: TRBJ2-7
clone_size: .
v_call: TRBV10-3
cdr3_aa: ASTRDRGSYEQY

j_call: TRBJ2-7
clone_size: .
v_call: TRBV29-1
cdr3_aa: SVRAGNEQY